Reported below is one T cell receptor (beta chain). These data come from a study of T cell changes during pregnancy in multiple sclerosis. The protocol was immunoSEQ multiplex PCR, while the TCRdb copy is restricted to in-frame clones and leaves out a portion. Here the sample spans some 81,000 clones, 89% being singletons. Germline values: CDR1 LNHDA, CDR2 SQIVND (reference sequence). The CDR3 runs to 12 residues. Trimming removed 7 bases from V and 5 bases from J, with 11 bases in between. The chain recombines TRBV19 with TRBJ2-5; TRBD2 might be the D (5 bases). The specimen comprised peripheral blood, sampled before pregnancy. The receptor's source is a female donor with multiple sclerosis, enrolled in a pregnancy study. CDR3 sequence reads: CASTRTGETQYF. In nucleotides, the CDR3 is TGTGCCAGTACACGGACTGGCGAGACCCAGTACTTC.